The T cell receptor (beta chain) described here comes from a study of blood T cell repertoires in COVID-19. Study-level background: Specimens from acute and convalescent COVID-19 originated in the United States, Italy and Spain. Nucleic acid was either cDNA or gDNA, and it came from T cells, B-cell-depleted T cells, or PBMCs.

Trimming shortened V by 4 bases and J by 8 bases, and 14 bases separated the two germline ends. Germline values: CDR1 MGHRA, CDR2 YSYEKL. CDR3 length: 14 residues. Original handling: For nucleated cells, counts were estimated from reference gene primer amplification. Repertoires were generated with immunoSEQ multiplex PCR, while TCRdb's copy carries only in-frame clones and drops some. The V and J calls and clone size come from that table; D and trimming were worked out from the DNA. Of 40,000 to 60,000 clones listed, about 86% are singletons. This clone was observed many times. The clonotype was recovered from a man aged 35 to 55 with active COVID-19. The chain links TRBV4-1 to TRBJ2-2, with a possible D match to TRBD2 (5 bases). The sample consisted of peripheral blood. The CDR3 coding sequence is TGCGCCAGCAGCCCGGGGATGGGTGCGGGGGAGCTGTTTTTT. Translating gives CASSPGMGAGELFF.